The clone carrying this TCR beta chain is large in the sample. Antigen: not known. Overall study results and limits: Tumor-infiltrating Treg TCR alpha and beta sequences overlapped most with tumor naive CD4+ T cells, then blood naive. The TCR gene usage of tumor memory CD4+ T cells clustered together with blood and lymph node memory CD4+ cells and with lymph node naive CD4+ cells.

Amplification of TRBV12-4/TRBJ1-2 clonotypes used adaptor-ligated barcode primers. TCRdb re-analysed the multiplex PCR reads in MiXCR, keeping a single row per CDR3 protein. The sample holds approximately 1,000 distinct CDR3 sequences, 15% to 20% seen once. The CDR3 sequence is 14 residues long. The V end lost 2 bases, the J end lost 3 bases, and 10 bases lay between the germline ends. Tregs were sorted as CD4+CD25+CD127-/low cells. Sequencing was done on a sample of Tregs sorted from blood. The chain combines TRBV12-3 or TRBV12-4 with TRBJ1-2; D is possibly TRBD1 (6 bases). The sequence was obtained from a female donor with breast cancer. The CDR3 DNA sequence: TGTGCCAGCAGTTTACAGGGGATGGACTATGGCTACACCTTC. It specifies CASSLQGMDYGYTF.